This T cell receptor beta chain was documented in a study of blood T cells in healthy people across ages. The germline V and J ends were trimmed by 6 bases and 8 bases, with 20 bases remaining between them. The CDR3 runs to 14 residues. Per germline, CDR1 DFQATT and CDR2 SNEGSKA (reference sequence). Combining a sample-barcoded 5' primer with a J-beta primer mix, a second PCR ran for roughly 6 to 11 cycles. MiXCR, applied by TCRdb to the 5' RACE reads, yields one record per CDR3 protein. The sample shows more than 650,000 distinct CDR3 sequences, about 53% of them seen only once. The TCR was taken from a man older than 75 in good health. The chain combines TRBV20-1 with TRBJ1-3; D gene ambiguous. The source material was blood. The CDR3 loop reads CSARPSGAWHTIYF. For the CDR3, the DNA is TGCAGTGCGAGACCATCCGGAGCATGGCACACCATATATTTT.